This T cell receptor (beta chain) was found in a study of cytomegalovirus exposure and HLA in healthy donors. Overall study findings and caveats: Common viral pathogens (according to a later analysis) appeared linked to several of the most significant clusters.

V gave up 0 bases and J gave up 0 bases, with 9 bases separating them. CDR1 and CDR2 (germline): GTSNPN, SVGIG (reference sequence). This CDR3 comprises 15 residues. PCR primers comprised 60 Vbeta and 13 Jbeta primers. As handled by the study authors: Counted up in a later analysis, unique TCR beta chains came to 60 million to 95 million, with around 10 million shared. Method: immunoSEQ multiplex PCR; TCRdb's copy keeps in-frame clones and lacks some. From that table come the V and J calls and clone size; the DNA was used to work out D and trimming. This table has around 130,000 clones, about 79% appearing once. About this clone: Its antigen is unidentified.

The clonotype originates from a woman between 18 and 29 years old in good health and CMV-seropositive. Material: PBMCs. The rearrangement joins TRBV30 to TRBJ1-5; D perhaps matches TRBD1 (6 bases). The CDR3 nucleotides are TGTGCCTGGAGTGTAGGGGGTTTTAGCAATCAGCCCCAGCATTTT. Amino acid sequence: CAWSVGGFSNQPQHF.